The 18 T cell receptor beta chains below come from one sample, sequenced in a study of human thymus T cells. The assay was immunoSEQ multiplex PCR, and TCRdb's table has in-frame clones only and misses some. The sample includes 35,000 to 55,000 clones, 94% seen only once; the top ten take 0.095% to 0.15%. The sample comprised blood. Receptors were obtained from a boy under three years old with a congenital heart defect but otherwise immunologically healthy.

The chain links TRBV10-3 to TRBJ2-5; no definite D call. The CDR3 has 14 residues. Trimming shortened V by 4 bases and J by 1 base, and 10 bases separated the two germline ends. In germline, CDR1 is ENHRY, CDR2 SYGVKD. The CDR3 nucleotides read TGTGCCATCAGTGGTGGCCGCCTCCAAGAGACCCAGTACTTC. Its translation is CAISGGRLQETQYF.

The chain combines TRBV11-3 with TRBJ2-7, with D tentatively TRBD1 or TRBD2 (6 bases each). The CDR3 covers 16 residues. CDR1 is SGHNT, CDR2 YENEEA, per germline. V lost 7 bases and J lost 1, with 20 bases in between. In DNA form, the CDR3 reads TGTGCCAGCACCGGTCTCTCCCGGGGGCCATCCTACGAGCAGTACTTC. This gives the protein CASTGLSRGPSYEQYF.

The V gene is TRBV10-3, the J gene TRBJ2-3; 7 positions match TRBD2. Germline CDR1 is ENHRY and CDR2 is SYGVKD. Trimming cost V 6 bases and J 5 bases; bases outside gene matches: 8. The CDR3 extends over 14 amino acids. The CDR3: CAISGRPVGDTQYF. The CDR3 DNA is TGTGCCATCAGCGGGAGGCCCGTGGGAGATACGCAGTATTTT.

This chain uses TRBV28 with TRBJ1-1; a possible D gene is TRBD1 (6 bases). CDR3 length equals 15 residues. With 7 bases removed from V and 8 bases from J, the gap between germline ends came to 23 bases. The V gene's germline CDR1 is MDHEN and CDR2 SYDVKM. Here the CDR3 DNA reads TGTGCCAGCACCAGCTTGGAGGGGGGGACTCTAGAAGCTTTCTTT. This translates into CASTSLEGGTLEAFF.

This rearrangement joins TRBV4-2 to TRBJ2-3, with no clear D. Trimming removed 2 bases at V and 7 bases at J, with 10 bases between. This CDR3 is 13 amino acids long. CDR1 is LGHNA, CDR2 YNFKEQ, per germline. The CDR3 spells CASSQRMRNTQYF. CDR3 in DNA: TGTGCCAGCAGCCAAAGGATGCGAAATACGCAGTATTTT.

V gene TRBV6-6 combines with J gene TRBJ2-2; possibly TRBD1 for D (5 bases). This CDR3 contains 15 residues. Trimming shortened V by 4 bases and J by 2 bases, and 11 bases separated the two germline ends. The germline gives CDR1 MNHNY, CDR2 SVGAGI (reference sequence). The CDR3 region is CASSSGRVNTGELFF. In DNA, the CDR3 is TGTGCCAGCAGTTCTGGCAGGGTCAACACCGGGGAGCTGTTTTTT.

CDR3 nucleotides: TGTGCCAGCAGCATAAACAGGGGGACTAACTATGGCTACACCTTC. Amino acids: CASSINRGTNYGYTF. This sequence joins TRBV9 and TRBJ1-2, with 8 bases fitting TRBD1. This CDR3 is 15 amino acids long. CDR1 is SGDLS, CDR2 YYNGEE, per germline. J was trimmed by 0 bases and V by 4 bases; bases with no gene match: 5.

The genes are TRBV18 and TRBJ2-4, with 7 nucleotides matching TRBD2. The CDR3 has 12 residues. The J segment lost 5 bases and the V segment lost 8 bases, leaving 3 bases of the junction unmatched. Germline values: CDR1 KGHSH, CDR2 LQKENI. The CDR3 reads CASRAGENIQYF. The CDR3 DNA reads TGTGCCAGCCGGGCGGGGGAAAACATTCAGTACTTC.

The CDR3 is CASSPRQGNIQYF. CDR3 bases: TGTGCCAGCAGCCCCAGGCAGGGAAACATTCAGTACTTC. The chain recombines TRBV11-3 with TRBJ2-4; the D gene is possibly TRBD1 (5 bases). Germline CDR1 SGHNT, CDR2 YENEEA. This CDR3 region has 13 residues. The V and J ends lost 5 bases and 6 bases respectively, with 11 bases between them.

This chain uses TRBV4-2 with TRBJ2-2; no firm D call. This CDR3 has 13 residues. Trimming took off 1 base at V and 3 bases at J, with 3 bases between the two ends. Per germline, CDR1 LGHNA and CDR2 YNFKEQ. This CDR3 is CASSQADTGELFF. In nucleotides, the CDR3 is TGTGCCAGCAGCCAAGCGGACACCGGGGAGCTGTTTTTT.

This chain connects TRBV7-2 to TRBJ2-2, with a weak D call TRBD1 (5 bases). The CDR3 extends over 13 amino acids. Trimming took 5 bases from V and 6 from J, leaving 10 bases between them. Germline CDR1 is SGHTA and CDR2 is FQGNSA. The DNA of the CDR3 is TGTGCCAGCAGCGCCTCAGGGTCCGGGGAGCTGTTTTTT. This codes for CASSASGSGELFF.

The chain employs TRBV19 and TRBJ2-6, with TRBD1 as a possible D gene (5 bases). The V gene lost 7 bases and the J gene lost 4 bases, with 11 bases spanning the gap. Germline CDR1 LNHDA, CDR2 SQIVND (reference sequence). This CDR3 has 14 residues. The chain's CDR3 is CASKGFLGANVLTF. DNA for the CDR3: TGTGCCAGTAAGGGGTTCTTAGGGGCCAACGTCCTGACTTTC.

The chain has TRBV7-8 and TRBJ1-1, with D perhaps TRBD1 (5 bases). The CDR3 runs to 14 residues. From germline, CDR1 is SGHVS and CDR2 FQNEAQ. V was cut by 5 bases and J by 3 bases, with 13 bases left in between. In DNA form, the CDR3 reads TGTGCCAGCAGCATCCGCGCGGGGGACACTGAAGCTTTCTTT. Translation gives CASSIRAGDTEAFF.

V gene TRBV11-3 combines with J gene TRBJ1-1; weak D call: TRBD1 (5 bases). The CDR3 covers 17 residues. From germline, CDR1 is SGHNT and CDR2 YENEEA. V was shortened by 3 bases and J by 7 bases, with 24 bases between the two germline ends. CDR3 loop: CASSLEQVRWGGNEAFF. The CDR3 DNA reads TGTGCCAGCAGCTTGGAACAGGTTCGGTGGGGAGGAAATGAAGCTTTCTTT.

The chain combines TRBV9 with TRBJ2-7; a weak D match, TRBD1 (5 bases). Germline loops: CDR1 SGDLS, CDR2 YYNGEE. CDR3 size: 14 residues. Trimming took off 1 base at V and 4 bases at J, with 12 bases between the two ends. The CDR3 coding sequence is TGTGCCAGCAGCGTATCGGGCAGGGATTACGAGCAGTACTTC. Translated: CASSVSGRDYEQYF.

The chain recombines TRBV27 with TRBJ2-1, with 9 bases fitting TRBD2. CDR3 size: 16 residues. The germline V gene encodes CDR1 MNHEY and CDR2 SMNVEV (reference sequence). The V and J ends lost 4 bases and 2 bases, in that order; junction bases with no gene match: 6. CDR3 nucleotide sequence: TGTGCCAGCAGTTCGATGAGCGGGGGGCCCTACAATGAGCAGTTCTTC. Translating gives CASSSMSGGPYNEQFF.

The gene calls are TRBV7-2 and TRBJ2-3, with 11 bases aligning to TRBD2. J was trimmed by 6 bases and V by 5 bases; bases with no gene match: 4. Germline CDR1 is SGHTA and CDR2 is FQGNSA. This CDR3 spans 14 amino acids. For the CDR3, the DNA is TGTGCCAGCAGCCTTAGCGGGGGGGTGGATACGCAGTATTTT. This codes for CASSLSGGVDTQYF.

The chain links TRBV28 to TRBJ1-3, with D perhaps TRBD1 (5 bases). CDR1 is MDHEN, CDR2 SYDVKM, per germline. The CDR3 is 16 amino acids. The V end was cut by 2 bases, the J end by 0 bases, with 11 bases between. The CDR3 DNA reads TGTGCCAGCAGTTTAGCAGGGCCGAGCTCTGGAAACACCATATATTTT. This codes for CASSLAGPSSGNTIYF.